This T cell receptor (beta chain) was retrieved from a study of T cells after yellow fever vaccination. Study overall: It was SMART-Seq v4 Ultra Low Input that prepared the fractions with low cell numbers.

For TCR, cDNA came from 5'RACE template switching, which added a universal primer site and UMIs. TCRdb reanalysed the 5' RACE reads using MiXCR and keeps one entry per CDR3 protein. This sample has some 99,000 distinct CDR3 sequences, with approximately 6.3% found just once. The ends were cut back, 10 bases at V and 2 bases at J, with 19 bases in the middle. This CDR3 is 15 amino acids long. The germline CDR1 and CDR2 sequences are LNHDA and SQIVND (reference sequence). This clonotype was seen only a few times. Sequences were derived from CD8+ T cells sorted from PBMCs, sampled 10 days after the yellow fever booster vaccination. The chain carries TRBV19 and TRBJ2-3; no definite D call. This receptor was obtained from a man in his late teens or twenties who received the YFV17D yellow fever vaccine. CDR3: CATSSTSSLTDTQYF. The DNA for the CDR3 is TGTGCCACCAGCTCCACTTCAAGCCTCACAGATACGCAGTATTTT.